One TCR beta chain is described in this entry. What it recognizes is unknown. This sample is drawn from a study of T-cell reconstitution after alpha-beta-depleted transplantation in children. Unique molecular identifiers were incorporated when the TCRbeta library was constructed. TCRdb used MiXCR to reprocess the PCR reads, holding one entry per CDR3 protein. Of 780,000 or so distinct CDR3 sequences detected, 15% to 20% appear once; the ten largest clones hold under 6%. Trimming took 8 bases from V and 4 from J, leaving 21 bases between them. This CDR3 contains 15 residues. Germline CDR1 is SGHAT and CDR2 is FQNNGV. Study results and caveats: Alpha-beta T cells present about two months after transplant were reported to originate from several hundred expanded graft clones. Surviving thymic progenitors and recipient T cells were the source of high TCRbeta diversity at day 60 in some patients. The main origin of T-cell counts and diversity one year after transplant was newly produced T cells.

Specimen: PBMCs, mostly from graft donor cells, collected 360 days after TCRalphabeta/CD19-depleted stem cell transplant. This clonotype was sampled from a male patient younger than 18 who had a stem cell transplant for acute lymphoblastic leukemia, so the T cells may come from the graft donor. The genes are TRBV11-2 and TRBJ2-7, with a weak D call TRBD2 (6 bases). CDR3 in DNA: TGTGCCAGCCGGAGGGGACGGGATAGGGCGTACGAGCAGTACTTC. Translating it yields CASRRGRDRAYEQYF.